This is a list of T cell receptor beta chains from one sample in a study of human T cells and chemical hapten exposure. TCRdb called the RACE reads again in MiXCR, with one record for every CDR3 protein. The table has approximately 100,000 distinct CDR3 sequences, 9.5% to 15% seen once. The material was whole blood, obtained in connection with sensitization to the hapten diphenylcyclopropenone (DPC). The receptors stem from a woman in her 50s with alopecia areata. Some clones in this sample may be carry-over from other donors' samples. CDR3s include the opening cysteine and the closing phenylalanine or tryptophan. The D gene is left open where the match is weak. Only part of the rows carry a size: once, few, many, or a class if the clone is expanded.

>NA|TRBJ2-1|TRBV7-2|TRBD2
CASSSAGVGNNEQFF
TGTGCCAGCAGCTCAGCGGGAGTGGGAAACAATGAGCAGTTCTTC
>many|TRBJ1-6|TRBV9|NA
CASSQSVGGNSPLHF
TGTGCCAGCAGCCAAAGTGTGGGTGGGAATTCACCCCTCCACTTT
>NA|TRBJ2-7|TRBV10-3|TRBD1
CAIRAGTGDSYEQYF
TGTGCCATCAGGGCCGGGACAGGAGACTCCTACGAGCAGTACTTC
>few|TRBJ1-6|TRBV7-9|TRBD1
CASSTRDSRFSSYNSPLHF
TGTGCCAGCAGCACCCGGGACAGTAGATTTAGCTCCTATAATTCACCCCTCCACTTT
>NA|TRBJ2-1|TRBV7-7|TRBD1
CASSQRRDSYNEQFF
TGTGCCAGCAGTCAACGTCGGGACAGCTACAATGAGCAGTTCTTC
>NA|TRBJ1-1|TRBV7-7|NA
CASRIDTENTEAFF
TGTGCTAGCAGAATTGATACAGAAAACACTGAAGCTTTCTTT
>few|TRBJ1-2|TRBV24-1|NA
CATSDPALGYTF
TGTGCCACCAGTGATCCGGCCCTAGGCTACACCTTC
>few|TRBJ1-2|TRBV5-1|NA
CASSSGRSDSRNYGYTF
TGCGCCAGCAGCTCCGGCAGGTCGGATAGTAGGAACTATGGCTACACCTTC
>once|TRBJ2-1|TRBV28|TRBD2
CASSSLAGGRDEQFF
TGTGCCAGCAGTTCCCTAGCGGGGGGGCGGGATGAGCAGTTCTTC
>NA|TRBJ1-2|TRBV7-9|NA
CASSLGAASYGYTF
TGTGCCAGCAGCTTAGGCGCCGCATCCTATGGCTACACCTTC
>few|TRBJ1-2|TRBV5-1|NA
CASSLAGSNGYTF
TGCGCCAGCAGCTTGGCAGGGAGTAATGGCTACACCTTC
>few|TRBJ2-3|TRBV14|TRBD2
CASSQGSAGVNTQYF
TGTGCCAGCAGCCAAGGATCTGCGGGAGTAAATACGCAGTATTTT
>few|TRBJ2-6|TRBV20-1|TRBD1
CSASGTGAHSGANVLTF
TGCAGTGCTTCCGGGACAGGGGCCCACTCTGGGGCCAACGTCCTGACTTTC
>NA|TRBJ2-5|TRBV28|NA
CASSLSDGQETQYF
TGTGCCAGCAGTTTAAGTGACGGCCAAGAGACCCAGTACTTC
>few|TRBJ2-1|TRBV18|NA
CASSPENLRNNEQFF
TGTGCCAGCTCTCCGGAGAACCTCAGGAACAATGAGCAGTTCTTC